These T cell receptor beta chains were read from a single sample in a study of radiotherapy plus CTLA-4 blockade in lung cancer. The assay was immunoSEQ multiplex PCR, and TCRdb's table has in-frame clones only and misses some. This table holds more than 35,000 clones, approximately 85% found once. The material was peripheral blood, obtained from a patient treated with radiotherapy plus ipilimumab. These receptors all stem from a human donor with non-small cell lung cancer who had stable disease on radiotherapy plus ipilimumab. Each CDR3 is given with its conserved first and last residue. D genes are given only for firm matches. Clone size, where shown, is once, few, many, or a class for clones that have expanded.

j_call,clone_size,v_call,d_call,cdr3_aa,cdr3_nt
TRBJ2-1,.,TRBV4-2,TRBD2,CASSHTGGRSYNEQFF,TGTGCCAGCAGCCACACTGGCGGGAGGTCTTACAATGAGCAGTTCTTC
TRBJ2-4,once,TRBV2,.,CASCHDSKNIQYF,TGTGCCAGCTGCCACGACAGTAAAAACATTCAGTACTTC
TRBJ2-7,.,TRBV4-1,TRBD2,CASSQTLAELKGYEQYF,TGCGCCAGCAGCCAAACACTAGCGGAACTTAAAGGCTACGAGCAGTACTTC
TRBJ2-7,.,TRBV10-3,.,CAISEGLPYEQYF,TGTGCCATCAGTGAAGGACTCCCCTACGAGCAGTACTTC
TRBJ2-5,.,TRBV19,TRBD2,CASSISPTSGTTQYF,TGTGCCAGTAGTATATCTCCGACTAGCGGGACGACCCAGTACTTC
TRBJ2-7,.,TRBV4-3,.,CASSQDRDYYEQYF,TGCGCCAGCAGCCAGGACAGAGACTACTACGAGCAGTACTTC
TRBJ2-3,.,TRBV7-3,TRBD1,CASSSGQGGSTDTQYF,TGTGCCAGCAGCTCAGGACAGGGAGGTAGCACAGATACGCAGTATTTT
TRBJ1-1,.,TRBV4-3,.,CASSQDPRGTEAFF,TGCGCCAGCAGCCAAGATCCAAGGGGCACTGAAGCTTTCTTT
TRBJ1-1,few,TRBV19,.,CASRTSSFNTEAFF,TGTGCCAGTAGGACATCTTCCTTTAACACTGAAGCTTTCTTT
TRBJ1-4,.,TRBV7-9,.,CASSSSYTGLPEKLFF,TGTGCCAGCAGCTCCAGTTATACAGGGCTGCCTGAAAAACTGTTTTTT
TRBJ2-7,.,TRBV27,TRBD1,CASSLNGVQGNEQYF,TGTGCCAGCAGTTTAAACGGGGTACAGGGGAACGAGCAGTACTTC
TRBJ1-1,.,TRBV5-1,TRBD1,CASSFLGQGAVLGTEAFF,TGCGCCAGCAGCTTTCTCGGGCAGGGGGCGGTCCTGGGGACTGAAGCTTTCTTT
TRBJ1-4,.,TRBV19,.,CASTGGNFNEKLFF,TGTGCCAGTACGGGAGGGAATTTCAATGAAAAACTGTTTTTT
TRBJ1-3,.,TRBV19,.,CASTDRYSGNTIYF,TGTGCCAGTACCGACAGGTACTCTGGAAACACCATATATTTT
TRBJ2-3,.,TRBV10-3,TRBD1,CAISETGTGPTDTQYF,TGTGCCATCAGTGAAACCGGGACAGGGCCCACAGATACGCAGTATTTT
TRBJ2-7,.,TRBV27,TRBD2,CASSSLAGAVSYEQYF,TGTGCCAGCAGTTCCTTAGCGGGAGCCGTTTCCTACGAGCAGTACTTC
TRBJ1-1,.,TRBV27,.,CASSSLDSYTEAFF,TGTGCCAGCAGTTCCCTGGACAGTTACACTGAAGCTTTCTTT
TRBJ1-4,.,TRBV28,.,CASSSPTGVSNEKLFF,TGTGCCAGCAGTTCACCTACCGGGGTCTCGAATGAAAAACTGTTTTTT
TRBJ2-3,few,TRBV6-6,TRBD1,CASRGTGGVTDTQYF,TGTGCCAGCAGGGGGACAGGGGGTGTCACAGATACGCAGTATTTT
TRBJ2-1,.,TRBV29-1,.,CSVVVSSYNEQFF,TGCAGCGTTGTAGTTAGCTCCTACAATGAGCAGTTCTTC
TRBJ2-3,.,TRBV10-3,TRBD2,CAISRREGGTDTQYF,TGTGCCATCAGCCGCAGGGAGGGAGGCACAGATACGCAGTATTTT
TRBJ2-7,.,TRBV7-2,TRBD2,CASSFGTSGWVYEQYF,TGTGCCAGCAGCTTCGGGACTAGCGGGTGGGTGTACGAGCAGTACTTC
TRBJ2-5,.,TRBV6-5,.,CASSYPSTETQYF,TGTGCCAGCAGTTACCCCAGTACGGAGACCCAGTACTTC
TRBJ2-1,.,TRBV27,TRBD1,CASSPLKQGATDRDEQFF,TGTGCCAGCAGCCCTCTCAAACAGGGGGCGACAGACAGGGATGAGCAGTTCTTC
TRBJ1-2,few,TRBV4-1,TRBD1,CASSPLDRDYGYTF,TGCGCCAGCAGCCCGCTGGACAGGGACTATGGCTACACCTTC
TRBJ2-7,.,TRBV19,.,CASARGPHSYEQHF,TGTGCCAGCGCCCGCGGCCCGCACTCCTACGAGCAGCACTTC
TRBJ2-7,.,TRBV30,TRBD2,CAWSRPGLAGGGYEQYF,TGTGCCTGGAGTCGTCCTGGACTAGCGGGGGGAGGGTACGAGCAGTACTTC
TRBJ2-6,.,TRBV6-4,.,CASSTCLSQSRANVLTF,TGTGCCAGCAGTACCTGCCTCTCACAAAGTCGGGCCAACGTCCTGACTTTC
TRBJ1-2,.,TRBV7-8,.,CASSLARRVGTNYGYTF,TGTGCCAGCAGCTTAGCGCGGCGGGTTGGGACTAACTATGGCTACACCTTC
TRBJ2-7,.,TRBV5-1,TRBD1,CASSLRQGAGEQYF,TGCGCCAGCAGCTTGAGGCAGGGGGCAGGGGAGCAGTACTTC
TRBJ1-2,.,TRBV7-2,TRBD1,CASSLDQPGRGQGARGYTF,TGTGCCAGCAGCTTAGACCAGCCCGGTCGGGGGCAGGGGGCCCGGGGCTACACCTTC
TRBJ2-6,.,TRBV7-9,.,CASSLVGGLSGANVLTF,TGTGCCAGCAGCTTGGTCGGGGGGCTCTCTGGGGCCAACGTCCTGACTTTC
TRBJ2-7,.,TRBV5-4,TRBD2,CASSPGGLAGGGSSYEQYF,TGTGCCAGCAGCCCCGGTGGACTAGCGGGAGGGGGGAGCTCCTACGAGCAGTACTTC
TRBJ2-7,.,TRBV5-1,TRBD2,CASSLGLAGALSPNEQYF,TGCGCCAGCAGCTTGGGATTAGCGGGAGCTTTGTCGCCCAACGAGCAGTACTTC
TRBJ2-1,.,TRBV7-9,TRBD2,CASSLASSGKFF,TGTGCCAGCAGCTTAGCGTCTAGCGGGAAGTTCTTC
TRBJ2-1,.,TRBV15,.,CATSRDVAPNEQFF,TGTGCCACCTCACGGGATGTTGCCCCCAATGAGCAGTTCTTC
TRBJ2-7,.,TRBV11-1,TRBD1,CASSPVDRGVSYEQYF,TGTGCCAGCAGCCCTGTGGACAGGGGAGTTTCCTACGAGCAGTACTTC
TRBJ2-1,few,TRBV7-8,.,CASSAPAAGTLNNEQFF,TGTGCCAGCAGCGCACCCGCGGCGGGGACTTTAAACAATGAGCAGTTCTTC
TRBJ2-1,.,TRBV7-2,TRBD2,CASRGGSRVGNEQFF,TGTGCCAGCAGGGGCGGGAGTAGAGTAGGCAATGAGCAGTTCTTC
TRBJ2-1,.,TRBV28,TRBD2,CASSPKGRLADAQGFF,TGTGCCAGCAGTCCCAAGGGTAGGCTAGCGGATGCCCAGGGGTTCTTC
TRBJ2-5,.,TRBV7-2,TRBD2,CASSLGGRRGETQYF,TGTGCCAGCAGCTTAGGCGGGAGGAGGGGGGAGACCCAGTACTTC
TRBJ2-1,few,TRBV7-9,TRBD2,CASSLQRGVSYNEQFF,TGTGCCAGCAGCCTCCAGCGGGGGGTCTCCTACAATGAGCAGTTCTTC